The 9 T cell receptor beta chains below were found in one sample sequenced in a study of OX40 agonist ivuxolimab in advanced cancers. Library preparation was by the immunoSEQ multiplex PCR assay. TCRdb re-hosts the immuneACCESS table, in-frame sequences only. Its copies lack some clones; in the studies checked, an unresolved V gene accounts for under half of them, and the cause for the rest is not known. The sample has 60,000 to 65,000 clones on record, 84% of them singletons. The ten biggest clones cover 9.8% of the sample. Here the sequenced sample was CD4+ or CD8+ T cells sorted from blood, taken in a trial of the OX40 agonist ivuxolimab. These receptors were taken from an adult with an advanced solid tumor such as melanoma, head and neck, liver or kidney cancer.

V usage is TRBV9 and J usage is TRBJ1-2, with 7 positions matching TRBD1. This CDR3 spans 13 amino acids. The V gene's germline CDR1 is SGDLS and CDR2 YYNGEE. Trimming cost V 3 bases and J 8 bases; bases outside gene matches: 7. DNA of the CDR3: TGTGCCAGCAGCGAGGGACAGCTTAGGGGCTACACCTTC. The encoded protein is CASSEGQLRGYTF.

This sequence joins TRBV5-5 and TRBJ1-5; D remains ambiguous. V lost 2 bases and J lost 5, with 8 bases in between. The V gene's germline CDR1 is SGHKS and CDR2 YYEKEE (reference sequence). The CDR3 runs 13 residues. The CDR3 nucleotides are TGTGCCAGCAGCTTAGAGGAGGATCAGCCCCAGCATTTT. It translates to CASSLEEDQPQHF.

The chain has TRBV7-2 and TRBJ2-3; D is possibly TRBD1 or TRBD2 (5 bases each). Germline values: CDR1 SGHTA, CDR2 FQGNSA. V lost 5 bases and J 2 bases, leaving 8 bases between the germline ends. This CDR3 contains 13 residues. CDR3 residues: CASSRGVTDTQYF. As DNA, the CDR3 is TGTGCCAGCAGCCGGGGCGTCACAGATACGCAGTATTTT.

The chain's CDR3 is CASSYRQSYEQYF. CDR3 DNA sequence: TGTGCCAGCAGTTATCGCCAGAGCTACGAGCAGTACTTC. V and J are TRBV6-6 and TRBJ2-7; no firm D call. The CDR3 runs 13 residues. V lost 3 bases and J lost 3, with 9 bases in between. From germline, CDR1 is MNHNY and CDR2 SVGAGI (reference sequence).

The CDR3: CASSLVLDTQYF. DNA for the CDR3: TGTGCCAGCAGCCTCGTTTTAGATACGCAGTATTTT. The chain carries TRBV5-5 and TRBJ2-3; no reliable D call. This CDR3 has 12 residues. Germline CDR1 SGHKS, CDR2 YYEKEE (reference sequence). Trimming took 4 bases from V and 5 from J, leaving 8 bases between them.

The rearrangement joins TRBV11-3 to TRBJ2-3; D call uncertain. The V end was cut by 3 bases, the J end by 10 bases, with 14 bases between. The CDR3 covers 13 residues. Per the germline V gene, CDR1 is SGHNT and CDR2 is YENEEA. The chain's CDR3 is CASSFKPGTSQYF. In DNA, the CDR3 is TGTGCCAGCAGCTTTAAACCCGGAACCTCGCAGTATTTT. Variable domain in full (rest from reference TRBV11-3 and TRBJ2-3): EAGVVQSPRYKIIEKKQPVAFWCNPISGHNTLYWYLQNLGQGPELLIRYENEEAVDDSQLPKDRFSAERLKGVDSTLKIQPAELGDSAVYLCASSFKPGTSQYFGPGTRLTVL.

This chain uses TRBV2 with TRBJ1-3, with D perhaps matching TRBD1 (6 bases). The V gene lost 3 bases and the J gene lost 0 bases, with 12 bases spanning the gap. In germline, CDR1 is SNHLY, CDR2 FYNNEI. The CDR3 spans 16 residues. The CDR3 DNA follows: TGTGCCAGCAGTGAGCAGGGGACCATCTCTGGAAACACCATATATTTT. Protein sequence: CASSEQGTISGNTIYF. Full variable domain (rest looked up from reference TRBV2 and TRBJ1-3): EPEVTQTPSHQVTQMGQEVILRCVPISNHLYFYWYRQILGQKVEFLVSFYNNEISEKSEIFDDQFSVERPDGSNFTLKIRSTKLEDSAMYFCASSEQGTISGNTIYFGEGSWLTVV.

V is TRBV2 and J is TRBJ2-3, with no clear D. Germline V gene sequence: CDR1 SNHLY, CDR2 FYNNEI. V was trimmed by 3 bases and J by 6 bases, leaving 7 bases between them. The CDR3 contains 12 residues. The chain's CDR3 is CASSETTDTQYF. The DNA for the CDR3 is TGTGCCAGCAGTGAGACGACGGATACGCAGTATTTT.

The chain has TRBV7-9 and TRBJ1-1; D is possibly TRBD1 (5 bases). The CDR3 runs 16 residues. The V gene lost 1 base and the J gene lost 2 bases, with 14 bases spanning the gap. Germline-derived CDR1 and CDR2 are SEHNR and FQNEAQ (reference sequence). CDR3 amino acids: CASSLEPGAPNTEAFF. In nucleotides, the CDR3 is TGTGCCAGCAGCTTAGAGCCCGGGGCCCCCAACACTGAAGCTTTCTTT.